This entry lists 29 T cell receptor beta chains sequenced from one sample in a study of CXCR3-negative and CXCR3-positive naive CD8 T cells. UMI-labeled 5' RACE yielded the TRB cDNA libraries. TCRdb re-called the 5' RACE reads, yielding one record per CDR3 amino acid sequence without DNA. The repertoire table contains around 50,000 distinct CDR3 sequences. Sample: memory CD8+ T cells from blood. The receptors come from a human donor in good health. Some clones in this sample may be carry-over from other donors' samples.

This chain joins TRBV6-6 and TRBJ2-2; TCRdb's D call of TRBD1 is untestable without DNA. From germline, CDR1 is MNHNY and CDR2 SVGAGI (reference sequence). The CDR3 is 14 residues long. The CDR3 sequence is CASSSTGEGGELFF.

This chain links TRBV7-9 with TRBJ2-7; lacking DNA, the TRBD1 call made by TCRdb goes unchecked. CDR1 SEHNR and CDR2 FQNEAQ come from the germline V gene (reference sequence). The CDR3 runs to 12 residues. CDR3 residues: CASGRTDSEQYF.

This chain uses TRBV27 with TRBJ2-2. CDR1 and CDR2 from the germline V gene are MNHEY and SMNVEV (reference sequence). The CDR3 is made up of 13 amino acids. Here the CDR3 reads CASSPANTGELFF.

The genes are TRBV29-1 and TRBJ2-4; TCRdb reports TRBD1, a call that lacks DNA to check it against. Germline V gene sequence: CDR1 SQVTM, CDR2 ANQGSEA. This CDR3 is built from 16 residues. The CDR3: CSVEDGGDRDKNIQYF.

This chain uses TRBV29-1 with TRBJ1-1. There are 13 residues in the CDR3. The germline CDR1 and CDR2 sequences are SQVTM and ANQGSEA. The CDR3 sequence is CSVEGRMNTEAFF.

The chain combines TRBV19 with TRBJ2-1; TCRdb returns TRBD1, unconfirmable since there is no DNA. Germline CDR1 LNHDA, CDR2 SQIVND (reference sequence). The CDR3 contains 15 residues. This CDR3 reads CASSQGASSYNEQFF.

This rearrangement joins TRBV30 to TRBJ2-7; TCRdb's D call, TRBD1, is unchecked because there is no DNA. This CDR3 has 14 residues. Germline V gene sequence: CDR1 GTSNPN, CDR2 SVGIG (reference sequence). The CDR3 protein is CAWSPDRNPYEQYF.

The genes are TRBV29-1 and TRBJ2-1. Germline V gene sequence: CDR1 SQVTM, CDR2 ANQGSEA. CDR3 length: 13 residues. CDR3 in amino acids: CSVDGSSYNEQFF.

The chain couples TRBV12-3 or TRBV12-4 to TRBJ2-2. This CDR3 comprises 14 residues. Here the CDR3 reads CASSLAANTGELFF.

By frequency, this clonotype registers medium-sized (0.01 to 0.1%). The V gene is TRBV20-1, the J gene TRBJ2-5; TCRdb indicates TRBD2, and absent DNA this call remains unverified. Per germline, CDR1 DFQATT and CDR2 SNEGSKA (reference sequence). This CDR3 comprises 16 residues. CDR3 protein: CSARDQNGRDLETQYF.

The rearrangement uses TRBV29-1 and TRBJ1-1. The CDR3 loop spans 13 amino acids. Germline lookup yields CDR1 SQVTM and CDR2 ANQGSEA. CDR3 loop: CSAESQGNTEAFF.

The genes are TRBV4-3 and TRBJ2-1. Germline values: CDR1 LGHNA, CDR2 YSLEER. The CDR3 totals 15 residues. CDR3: CASSQDEGTYNEQFF.

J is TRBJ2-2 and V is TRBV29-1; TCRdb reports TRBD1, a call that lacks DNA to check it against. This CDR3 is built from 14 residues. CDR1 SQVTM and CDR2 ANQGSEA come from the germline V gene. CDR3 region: CSVGSGVGTGELFF.

The CDR3 sequence: CATSQPPGSGSYEQYF. This rearrangement joins TRBV15 to TRBJ2-7; TCRdb selects TRBD1, and the lack of DNA leaves this call unchecked. Germline V gene data show CDR1 as LNHNV and CDR2 as YYDKDF (reference sequence). CDR3 length: 16 residues.

CDR3 in amino acids: CSVPLYQGANYGYTF. This sequence joins TRBV29-1 and TRBJ1-2; there is no DNA to check the TCRdb D call of TRBD1. CDR1 is SQVTM and CDR2 is ANQGSEA in the germline V gene. This CDR3 has 15 residues.

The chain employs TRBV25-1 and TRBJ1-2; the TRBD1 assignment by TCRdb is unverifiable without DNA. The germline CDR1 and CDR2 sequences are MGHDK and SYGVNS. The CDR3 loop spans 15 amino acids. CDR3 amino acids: CASSATLGPSMGYTF.

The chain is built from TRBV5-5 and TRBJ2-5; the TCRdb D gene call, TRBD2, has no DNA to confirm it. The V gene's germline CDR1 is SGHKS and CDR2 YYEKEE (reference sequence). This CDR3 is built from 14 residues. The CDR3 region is CASSFWDLQETQYF. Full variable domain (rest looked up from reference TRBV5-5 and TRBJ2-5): DAGVTQSPTHLIKTRGQQVTLRCSPISGHKSVSWYQQVLGQGPQFIFQYYEKEERGRGNFPDRFSARQFPNYSSELNVNALLLGDSALYLCASSFWDLQETQYFGPGTRLLVL.

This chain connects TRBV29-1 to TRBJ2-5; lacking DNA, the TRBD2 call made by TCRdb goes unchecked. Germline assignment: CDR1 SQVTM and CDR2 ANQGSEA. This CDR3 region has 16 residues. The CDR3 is CSVGGRAGGYKETQYF. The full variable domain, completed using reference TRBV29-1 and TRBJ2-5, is SAVISQKPSRDICQRGTSLTIQCQVDSQVTMMFWYRQQPGQSLTLIATANQGSEATYESGFVIDKFPISRPNLTFSTLTVSNMSPEDSSIYLCSVGGRAGGYKETQYFGPGTRLLVL.

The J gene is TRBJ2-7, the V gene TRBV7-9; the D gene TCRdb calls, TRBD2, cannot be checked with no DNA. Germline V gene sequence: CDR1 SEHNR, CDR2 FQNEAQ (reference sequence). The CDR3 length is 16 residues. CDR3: CASSGGLAGEAYEQYF.

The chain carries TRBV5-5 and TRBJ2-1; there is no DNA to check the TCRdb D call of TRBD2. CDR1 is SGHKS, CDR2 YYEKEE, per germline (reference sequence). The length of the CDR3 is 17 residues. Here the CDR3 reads CASSLLTSGIIGNEQFF.

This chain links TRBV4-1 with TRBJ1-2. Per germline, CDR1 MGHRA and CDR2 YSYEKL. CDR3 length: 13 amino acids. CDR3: CASSQDLFRGYTF.

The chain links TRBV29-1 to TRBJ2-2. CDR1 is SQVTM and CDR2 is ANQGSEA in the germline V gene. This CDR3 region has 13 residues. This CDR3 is CSVHPYRSGELFF.

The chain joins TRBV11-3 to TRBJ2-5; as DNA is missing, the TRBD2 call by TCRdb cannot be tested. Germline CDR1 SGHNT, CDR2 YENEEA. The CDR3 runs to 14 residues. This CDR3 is CASSSSAGEETQYF.

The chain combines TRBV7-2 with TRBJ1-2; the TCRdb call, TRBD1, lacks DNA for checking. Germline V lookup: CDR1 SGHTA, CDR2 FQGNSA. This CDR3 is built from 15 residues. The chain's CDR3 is CASSLMGGSNYGYTF.

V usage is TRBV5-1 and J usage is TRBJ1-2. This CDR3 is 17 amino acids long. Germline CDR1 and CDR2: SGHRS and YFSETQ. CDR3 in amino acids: CASAPGADGRAHYGYTF.

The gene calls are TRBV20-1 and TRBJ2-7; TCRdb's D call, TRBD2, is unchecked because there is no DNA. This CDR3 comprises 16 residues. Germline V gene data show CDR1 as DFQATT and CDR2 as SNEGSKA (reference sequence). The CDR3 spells CSARDLVSSGRYEQYF.

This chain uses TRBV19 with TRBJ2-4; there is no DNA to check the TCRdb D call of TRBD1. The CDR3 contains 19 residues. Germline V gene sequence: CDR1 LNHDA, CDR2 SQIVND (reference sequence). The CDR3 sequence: CASSISRSKTDREKNIQYF.

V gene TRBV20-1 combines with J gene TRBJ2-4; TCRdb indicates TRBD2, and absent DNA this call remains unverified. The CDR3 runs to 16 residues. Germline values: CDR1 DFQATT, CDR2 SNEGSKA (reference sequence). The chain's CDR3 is CSAPSGGASGLDIQYF.

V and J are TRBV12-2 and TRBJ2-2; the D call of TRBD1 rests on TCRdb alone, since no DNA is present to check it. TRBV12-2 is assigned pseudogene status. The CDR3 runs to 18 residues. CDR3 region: CASRPPHEAGASTGELFF.